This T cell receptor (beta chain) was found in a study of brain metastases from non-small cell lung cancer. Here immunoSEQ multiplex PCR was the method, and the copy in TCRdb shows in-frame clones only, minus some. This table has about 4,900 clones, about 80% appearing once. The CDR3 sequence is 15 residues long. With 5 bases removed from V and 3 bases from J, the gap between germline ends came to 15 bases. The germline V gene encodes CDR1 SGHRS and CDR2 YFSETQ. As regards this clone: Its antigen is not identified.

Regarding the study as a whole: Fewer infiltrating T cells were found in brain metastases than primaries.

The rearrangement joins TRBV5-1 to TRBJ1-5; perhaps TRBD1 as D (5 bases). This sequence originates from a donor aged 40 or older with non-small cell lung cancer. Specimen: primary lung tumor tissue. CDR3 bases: TGCGCCAGCAGTCCGGGGGGGTTCTTCAATCAGCCCCAGCATTTT. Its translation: CASSPGGFFNQPQHF.